The 5 T cell receptor beta chains presented below share a single source sample, sequenced in a study of tumor-infiltrating lymphocytes in primary liver carcinoma. Germline DNA was extracted alongside blood RNA, which was obtained from unsorted whole blood. TCR beta cDNA was reverse-transcribed from 500 ng of total RNA. The reaction used a constant-region primer and ProtoScript II reverse transcriptase. A slightly modified ARM-PCR protocol with three nested multiplex PCR rounds produced these TCR beta libraries. TRBV1-TRBV30 forward primers and a C-beta reverse primer were used in the first two PCR rounds, which each ran for 9 to 10 cycles. TCRdb re-called the multiplex PCR reads through MiXCR, storing one row per CDR3 protein. The sample shows 330,000 or so distinct CDR3 sequences, approximately 65% of them seen only once. Sequenced: peripheral blood. The receptors come from a middle-aged man with primary liver carcinoma and hepatitis B virus infection.

As to this clonotype: One end of the junction varies from germline; a read error may be responsible. The genes are TRBV30 and TRBJ2-1; no clear D. The CDR3 extends over 16 amino acids. Germline-derived CDR1 and CDR2 are GTSNPN and SVGIG (reference sequence). CDR3 DNA sequence: TGTGGCTGGACCCGGACCGACTGGAGCTCCTACAATGAGCAGTTCTTC. Its translation is CGWTRTDWSSYNEQFF.

Regarding this clonotype: A much larger clone is a single base away; this may be a read error. The V gene is TRBV6-1, the J gene TRBJ1-5; D is ambiguous. This CDR3 contains 14 residues. Between the trimmed V and J ends, which lost 7 bases and 0 bases, there was a span of 10 bases. The germline V gene encodes CDR1 MNHNS and CDR2 SASEGT. The CDR3 nucleotides are TGTGCCAGCATAACGGCTCATAGCAATCAGCCCCAGCATTTT. Its protein product is CASITAHSNQPQHF.

As regards this clonotype: One end of the junction varies from germline; a read error may be responsible. CDR3 loop: CATSAASGSSYNEQFF. DNA for the CDR3: TGTGCCACCAGCGCGGCTAGCGGGAGCTCTTACAATGAGCAGTTCTTC. The chain uses TRBV11-2 and TRBJ2-1, with 10 bases aligning to TRBD2. The CDR3 spans 16 residues. Germline V gives CDR1 SGHAT, CDR2 FQNNGV.

This clonotype was counted only a few times. A clone one base away is much larger, so this may be a read error. This chain links TRBV29-1 with TRBJ2-3; D is possibly TRBD2 (6 bases). CDR1 is SQVTM, CDR2 ANQGSEA, per germline. The CDR3 runs 14 residues. The V and J ends lost 7 bases and 8 bases respectively, with 22 bases between them. This CDR3 reads CSARETSFPVTQYF. CDR3 in DNA: TGCAGCGCCAGGGAGACTAGTTTTCCAGTTACGCAGTATTTT.

Details on this clonotype: One end of the junction varies from germline; a read error may be responsible. The rearrangement joins TRBV29-1 to TRBJ2-5; 8 nucleotides align to TRBD2. The germline V gene encodes CDR1 SQVTM and CDR2 ANQGSEA. The CDR3 is 13 amino acids. The CDR3 DNA sequence: TGCAGCGTCCAAGCGGGAGCCCAAGAGACCCAGCACTTT. Residues: CSVQAGAQETQHF. Using reference TRBV29-1 and TRBJ2-5 for the parts outside the CDR3, the full variable domain is SAVISQKPSRDICQRGTSLTIQCQVDSQVTMMFWYRQQPGQSLTLIATANQGSEATYESGFVIDKFPISRPNLTFSTLTVSNMSPEDSSIYLCSVQAGAQETQHFGPGTRLLVL.